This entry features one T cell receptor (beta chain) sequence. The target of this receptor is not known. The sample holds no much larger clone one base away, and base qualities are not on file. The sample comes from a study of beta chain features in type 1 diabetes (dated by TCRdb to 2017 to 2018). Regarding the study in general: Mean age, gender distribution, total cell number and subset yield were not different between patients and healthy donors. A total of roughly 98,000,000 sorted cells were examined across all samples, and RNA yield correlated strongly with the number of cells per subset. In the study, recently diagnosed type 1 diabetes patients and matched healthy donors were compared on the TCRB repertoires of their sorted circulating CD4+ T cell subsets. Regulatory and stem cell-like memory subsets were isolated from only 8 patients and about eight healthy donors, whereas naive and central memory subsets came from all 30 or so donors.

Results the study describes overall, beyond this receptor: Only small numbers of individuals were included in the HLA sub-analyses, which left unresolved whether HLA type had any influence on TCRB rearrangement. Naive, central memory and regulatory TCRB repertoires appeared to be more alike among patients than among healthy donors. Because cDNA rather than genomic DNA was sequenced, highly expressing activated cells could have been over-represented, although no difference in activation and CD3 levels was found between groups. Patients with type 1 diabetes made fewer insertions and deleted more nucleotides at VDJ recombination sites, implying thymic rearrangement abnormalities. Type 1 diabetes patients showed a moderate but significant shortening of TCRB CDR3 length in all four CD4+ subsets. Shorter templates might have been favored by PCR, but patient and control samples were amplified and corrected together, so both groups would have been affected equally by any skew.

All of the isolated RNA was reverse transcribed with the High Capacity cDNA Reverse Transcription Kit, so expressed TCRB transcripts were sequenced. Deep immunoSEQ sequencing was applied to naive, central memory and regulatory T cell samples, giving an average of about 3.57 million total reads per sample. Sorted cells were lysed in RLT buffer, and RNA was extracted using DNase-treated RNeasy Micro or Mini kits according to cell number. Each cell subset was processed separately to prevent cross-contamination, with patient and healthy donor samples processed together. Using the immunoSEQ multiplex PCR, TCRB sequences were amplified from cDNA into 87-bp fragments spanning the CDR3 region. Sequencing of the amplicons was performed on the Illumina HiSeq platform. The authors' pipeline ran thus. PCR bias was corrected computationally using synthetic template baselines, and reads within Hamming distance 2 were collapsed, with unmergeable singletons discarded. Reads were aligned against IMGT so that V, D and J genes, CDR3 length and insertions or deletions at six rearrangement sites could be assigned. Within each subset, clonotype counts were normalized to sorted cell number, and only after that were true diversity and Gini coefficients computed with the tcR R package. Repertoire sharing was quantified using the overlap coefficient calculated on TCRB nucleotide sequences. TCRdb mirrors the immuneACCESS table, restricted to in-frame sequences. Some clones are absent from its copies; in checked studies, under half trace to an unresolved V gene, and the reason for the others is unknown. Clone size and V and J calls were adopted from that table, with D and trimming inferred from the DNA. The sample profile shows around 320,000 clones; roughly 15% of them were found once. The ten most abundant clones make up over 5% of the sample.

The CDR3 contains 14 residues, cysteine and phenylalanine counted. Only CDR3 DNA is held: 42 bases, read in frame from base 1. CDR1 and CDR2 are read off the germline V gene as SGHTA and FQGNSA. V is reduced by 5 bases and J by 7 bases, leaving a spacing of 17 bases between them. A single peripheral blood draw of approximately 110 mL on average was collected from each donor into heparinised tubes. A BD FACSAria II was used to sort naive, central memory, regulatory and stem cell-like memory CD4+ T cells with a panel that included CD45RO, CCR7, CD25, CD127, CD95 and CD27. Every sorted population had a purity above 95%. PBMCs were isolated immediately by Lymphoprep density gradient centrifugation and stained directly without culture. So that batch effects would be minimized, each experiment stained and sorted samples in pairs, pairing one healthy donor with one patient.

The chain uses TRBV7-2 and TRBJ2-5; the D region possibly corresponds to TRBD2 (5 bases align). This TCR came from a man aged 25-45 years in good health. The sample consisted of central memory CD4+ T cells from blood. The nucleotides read TGTGCCAGCAGCCTAACCGCTTCACTAGGGACCCAGTACTTC. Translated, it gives CASSLTASLGTQYF.